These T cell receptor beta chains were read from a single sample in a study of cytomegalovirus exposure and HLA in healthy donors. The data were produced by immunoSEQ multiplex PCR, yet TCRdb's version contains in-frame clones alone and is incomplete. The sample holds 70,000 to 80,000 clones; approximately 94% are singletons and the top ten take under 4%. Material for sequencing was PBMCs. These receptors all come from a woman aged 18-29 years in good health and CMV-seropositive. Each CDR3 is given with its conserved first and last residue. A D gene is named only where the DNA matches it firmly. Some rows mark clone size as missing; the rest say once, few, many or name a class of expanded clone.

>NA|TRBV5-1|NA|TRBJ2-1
CASSYGSSYNEQFF
TGCGCCAGCAGCTACGGTTCCTCCTACAATGAGCAGTTCTTC
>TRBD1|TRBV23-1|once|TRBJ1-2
CASSQPRQGAPYGYTF
TGCGCCAGCAGTCAACCCAGACAGGGGGCTCCCTATGGCTACACCTTC
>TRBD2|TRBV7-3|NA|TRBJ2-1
CASSLKVGGSAYNEQFF
TGTGCCAGCAGCTTAAAGGTTGGCGGGAGCGCCTACAATGAGCAGTTCTTC
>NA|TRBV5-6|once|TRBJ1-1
CASSPGALAEAFF
TGTGCCAGCAGCCCGGGTGCACTCGCTGAAGCTTTCTTT
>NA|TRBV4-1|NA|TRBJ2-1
CASLSDINEQFF
TGCGCCAGTCTTTCCGACATCAATGAGCAGTTCTTC
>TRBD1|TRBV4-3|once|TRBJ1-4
CASSPSGTGPFATNEKLFF
TGCGCCAGCAGCCCGTCCGGGACAGGGCCCTTCGCAACTAATGAAAAACTGTTTTTT
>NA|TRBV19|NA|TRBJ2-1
CASSTSLVNEQFF
TGTGCCAGTAGTACGAGTTTGGTCAATGAGCAGTTCTTC
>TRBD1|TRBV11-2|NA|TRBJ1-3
CASSLGTGSSGNTIYF
TGTGCCAGCAGCTTGGGGACAGGCAGCTCTGGAAACACCATATATTTT
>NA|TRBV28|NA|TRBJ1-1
CASRSGQFEAFF
TGTGCCAGCAGGTCAGGACAGTTTGAAGCTTTCTTT
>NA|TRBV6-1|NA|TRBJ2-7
CASRATGASYEQYF
TGTGCCAGCAGAGCGACAGGCGCCTCCTACGAGCAGTACTTC
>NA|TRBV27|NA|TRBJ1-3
CASSFDGNSGNTIYF
TGTGCCAGCAGTTTCGACGGGAACTCTGGAAACACCATATATTTT
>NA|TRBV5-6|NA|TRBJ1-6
CASSGGVQAPLHF
TGTGCCAGCAGCGGGGGCGTTCAGGCACCCCTCCACTTT
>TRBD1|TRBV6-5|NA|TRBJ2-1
CASGTDRGLIDEQFF
TGTGCCAGTGGGACTGACAGGGGGCTTATCGATGAGCAGTTCTTC
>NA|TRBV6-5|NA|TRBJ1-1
CASSYSWVAGRTEAFF
TGTGCCAGCAGTTACTCGTGGGTAGCAGGGAGGACTGAAGCTTTCTTT
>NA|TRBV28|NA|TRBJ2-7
CASRTSLGRYSYEQYF
TGTGCCAGCAGGACGAGTTTGGGCCGATACTCCTACGAGCAGTACTTC
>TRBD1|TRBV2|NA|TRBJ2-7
CASRLPGQGSYEQYF
TGTGCCAGCAGATTACCGGGACAGGGAAGCTACGAGCAGTACTTC